The 19 T cell receptor beta chains given below trace back to one sample, sequenced in a study of shared clonotypes between healthy human individuals. Some clones are missing from TCRdb's copy, which holds only in-frame ones; the method was immunoSEQ multiplex PCR. The table shows a few million clones, with just under 95% occurring only once. Terminally differentiated effector memory CD45RA+ cells were excluded by CCR7 positive selection of CD45RO-negative cells. The sequencing input was naive CD8+ T cells from PBMCs. These receptors were collected from a man aged 18 to 30 in good health. Some clones in this sample may be carry-over from other donors' samples.

The chain employs TRBV7-9 and TRBJ2-7, with TRBD2 matching 8 bases. The J segment lost 2 bases and the V segment lost 5 bases, leaving 8 bases of the junction unmatched. There are 15 residues in the CDR3. CDR1 SEHNR and CDR2 FQNEAQ come from the germline V gene (reference sequence). The CDR3 region is CASSHALGLAYEQYF. The CDR3 DNA follows: TGTGCCAGCAGCCACGCCTTGGGACTAGCCTACGAGCAGTACTTC.

The V gene is TRBV4-1, the J gene TRBJ2-2, with D perhaps matching TRBD1 (5 bases). This CDR3 is built from 17 residues. Germline V gene sequence: CDR1 MGHRA, CDR2 YSYEKL. The V end lost 1 base, the J end lost 2 bases, and 14 bases lay between the germline ends. The DNA of the CDR3 is TGCGCCAGCAGCCAAGGTCCCCTCCAGGGTAACACCGGGGAGCTGTTTTTT. Residues: CASSQGPLQGNTGELFF.

The count of this clone is one. The rearrangement links TRBV5-1 to TRBJ2-1, with 8 nucleotides matching TRBD1. The V segment lost 4 bases and the J segment 4 bases; nucleotides outside the gene matches: 7. The CDR3 sequence is 15 residues long. CDR1 and CDR2 (germline): SGHRS, YFSETQ. CDR3 residues: CASSTGQGLYNEQFF. CDR3 DNA sequence: TGCGCCAGCAGCACCGGACAGGGCTTGTACAATGAGCAGTTCTTC.

The table lists this clone with a count of one. The chain uses TRBV9 and TRBJ2-2; TRBD1 aligns across 12 bases. This CDR3 comprises 15 residues. Trimming removed 5 bases from V and 6 bases from J; junction bases left unmatched: 5. The germline V gene encodes CDR1 SGDLS and CDR2 YYNGEE. The CDR3 DNA reads as TGTGCCAGCAGTGGGACAGGGGGCGCCCCCGGGGAGCTGTTTTTT. Its translation: CASSGTGGAPGELFF.

The J gene is TRBJ2-1, the V gene TRBV19, with 8 bases that match TRBD2. Germline V gene lookup returns CDR1 LNHDA and CDR2 SQIVND (reference sequence). V trimming: 0 bases; J trimming: 5 bases; junction bases outside the gene matches: 12. The CDR3 loop spans 18 amino acids. This CDR3 is CASSIEGAFSREDNEQFF. The DNA for the CDR3 is TGTGCCAGTAGTATAGAGGGGGCATTTTCGCGGGAGGACAATGAGCAGTTCTTC. The full variable domain, its missing parts supplied by reference TRBV19 and TRBJ2-1, is DGGITQSPKYLFRKEGQNVTLSCEQNLNHDAMYWYRQDPGQGLRLIYYSQIVNDFQKGDIAEGYSVSREKKESFPLTVTSAQKNPTAFYLCASSIEGAFSREDNEQFFGPGTRLTVL.

CDR3 amino acids: CASSLNNLTSGIGAGEQYF. The CDR3 DNA reads as TGTGCCAGCAGCTTAAACAACCTGACTAGCGGGATAGGGGCGGGCGAGCAGTACTTC. This chain joins TRBV7-9 and TRBJ2-7, with 11 bases identical to TRBD2. V was pared by 2 bases and J by 6 bases, with 18 bases of the junction left unmatched. Germline V gene lookup returns CDR1 SEHNR and CDR2 FQNEAQ (reference sequence). The CDR3 runs 19 residues.

V gene TRBV6-1 combines with J gene TRBJ2-7, with TRBD1 identical over 8 bases. Per germline, CDR1 MNHNS and CDR2 SASEGT. The junction had 10 bases not matched to a gene; V was cut back by 10 bases and J by 2 bases. The CDR3 extends over 14 amino acids. CDR3 sequence (DNA): TGTGCCACCTGCGTGACAGGGGACCCCTACGAGCAGTACTTC. It is translated as CATCVTGDPYEQYF.

This chain connects TRBV11-2 to TRBJ2-1; 8 bases line up with TRBD1. CDR3 length equals 13 residues. Germline CDR1 is SGHAT and CDR2 is FQNNGV. V was pared by 2 bases and J by 9 bases, with 3 bases of the junction left unmatched. CDR3 amino acids: CASSLNRGSEQFF. In nucleotides, the CDR3 is TGTGCCAGCAGCTTAAACAGGGGGAGTGAGCAGTTCTTC. Based on the CDR3 plus reference TRBV11-2 and TRBJ2-1, the full variable domain is EAGVAQSPRYKIIEKRQSVAFWCNPISGHATLYWYQQILGQGPKLLIQFQNNGVVDDSQLPKDRFSAERLKGVDSTLKIQPAKLEDSAVYLCASSLNRGSEQFFGPGTRLTVL.

Details on this clone: This same CDR3 is encoded by further DNA sequences in the sample. The J gene is TRBJ2-7, the V gene TRBV6-5, with TRBD1 matching over 9 bases. Per germline, CDR1 MNHEY and CDR2 SVGAGI. V lost 3 bases and J lost 5; bases outside the gene matches: 5. The CDR3 has 14 residues. The CDR3 DNA reads as TGTGCCAGCAGTTATGGACAGGGGTTTGACGAGCAGTACTTC. This encodes CASSYGQGFDEQYF.

This clone was counted a single time. Other DNA sequences in this specimen translate into the identical CDR3. The chain uses TRBV6-5 and TRBJ2-7; the D call may be TRBD1 or TRBD2 (5 bases each). V shed 2 bases and J shed 6 bases, with 8 bases lying between them. This CDR3 is built from 12 residues. CDR1 and CDR2 from the germline V gene are MNHEY and SVGAGI. In nucleotides, the CDR3 is TGTGCCAGCAGTTACGGGGGATCCGAGCAGTACTTC. Translated: CASSYGGSEQYF.

V and J are TRBV5-1 and TRBJ2-3, with 7 bases identical to TRBD1. CDR1 SGHRS and CDR2 YFSETQ come from the germline V gene. J gave up 1 base and V 4 bases, and 6 bases lay outside the gene matches. This CDR3 region has 15 residues. The CDR3 loop reads CASSATGTGTDTQYF. As DNA, the CDR3 is TGCGCCAGCAGCGCGACAGGGACCGGCACAGATACGCAGTATTTT.

The V call is TRBV2, the J call TRBJ2-2, with 7 bases aligning to TRBD2. The CDR3 contains 16 residues. Losses at the gene ends were 5 bases for V and 6 bases for J; bases not matched to a gene: 12. The V gene's germline CDR1 is SNHLY and CDR2 FYNNEI. The CDR3 here is CASSRTSYRIPGELFF. The CDR3 DNA sequence: TGTGCCAGCAGTCGGACTAGTTATCGAATCCCCGGGGAGCTGTTTTTT. Based on the CDR3 plus reference TRBV2 and TRBJ2-2, the full variable domain is EPEVTQTPSHQVTQMGQEVILRCVPISNHLYFYWYRQILGQKVEFLVSFYNNEISEKSEIFDDQFSVERPDGSNFTLKIRSTKLEDSAMYFCASSRTSYRIPGELFFGEGSRLTVL.

The chain recombines TRBV6-5 with TRBJ1-5, with D unclear. This CDR3 is built from 9 residues. The ends were cut back, 11 bases at V and 7 bases at J, with 6 bases in the middle. CDR1 and CDR2 from the germline V gene are MNHEY and SVGAGI. CDR3 protein: CAAGQPQHF. As DNA, the CDR3 is TGTGCCGCGGGGCAGCCCCAGCATTTT.

V and J are TRBV27 and TRBJ2-3; 7 nucleotides match TRBD1. There are 14 residues in the CDR3. V lost 4 bases and J lost 3; bases outside the gene matches: 4. The germline gives CDR1 MNHEY, CDR2 SMNVEV (reference sequence). CDR3 sequence: CASSWGTATDTQYF. The CDR3 region has the DNA TGTGCCAGCAGTTGGGGGACAGCTACAGATACGCAGTATTTT.

The rearrangement uses TRBV6-1 and TRBJ1-4; 7 bases agree with TRBD1. The J segment lost 5 bases and the V segment lost 7 bases, leaving 4 bases of the junction unmatched. This CDR3 spans 13 amino acids. Germline V gene lookup returns CDR1 MNHNS and CDR2 SASEGT. CDR3 region: CASMGQFNEKLFF. The CDR3, as DNA: TGTGCCAGCATGGGACAGTTCAATGAAAAACTGTTTTTT.

This rearrangement joins TRBV5-6 to TRBJ2-1, with 9 bases aligning to TRBD2. The length of the CDR3 is 16 residues. Unmatched junction bases numbered 2, after V lost 0 bases and J lost 1 base. Germline loops: CDR1 SGHDT, CDR2 YYEEEE. DNA for the CDR3: TGTGCCAGCAGCTTGGGACTAGCGGCTTCCTACAATGAGCAGTTCTTC. Its translation is CASSLGLAASYNEQFF.

As to this clone: The sample contains more than one DNA sequence encoding this CDR3. V is TRBV28 and J is TRBJ1-1; the D is unclear. Germline CDR1 and CDR2: MDHEN and SYDVKM. The CDR3 covers 14 residues. Deletions cut 1 base from V and 0 bases from J, with 6 bases between. The CDR3 loop is CASSLFRLNTEAFF. The DNA for the CDR3 is TGTGCCAGCAGTTTATTTAGGCTGAACACTGAAGCTTTCTTT.

This clone has a single count. The chain links TRBV27 to TRBJ2-1; 8 nucleotides match TRBD2. Germline V gene sequence: CDR1 MNHEY, CDR2 SMNVEV (reference sequence). The CDR3 runs 16 residues. V was pared by 3 bases and J by 6 bases, with 10 bases of the junction left unmatched. DNA of the CDR3: TGTGCCAGCAGTTTTTCCGCCGGGAGGGAATTCAATGAGCAGTTCTTC. Its translation is CASSFSAGREFNEQFF.

This clone turned up a few times. J is TRBJ1-5 and V is TRBV27; no clear D. The CDR3 has 10 residues. Trimming took off 8 bases at V and 6 bases at J, with 5 bases between the two ends. CDR1 and CDR2 from the germline V gene are MNHEY and SMNVEV (reference sequence). CDR3: CASEGQPQHF. CDR3 nucleotides: TGTGCCAGCGAGGGTCAGCCCCAGCATTTT.